This T cell receptor (beta chain) was obtained from a study of shared clonotypes between healthy human individuals. The trim removed 2 bases at V and 2 bases at J, leaving 6 bases unmatched. Germline V gives CDR1 MNHEY, CDR2 SMNVEV (reference sequence). The CDR3 is made up of 15 amino acids. Running of the assay took place at deep level. Each replicate PCR on the sorted subsets used 150 to 200 ng DNA (around 30,000 T cell genomes). Here immunoSEQ multiplex PCR was the method, and the copy in TCRdb shows in-frame clones only, minus some. Here the sample spans about 2 million clones, about 94% being singletons. Broader study findings: Larger estimated richness was generally seen in naive subsets than in memory subsets. With few donors, the genetic and exposure-history diversity represented was limited.

Naive CD8 isolation took CD45RO-negative cells positively selected for CCR7 and excluded terminally differentiated effector memory CD45RA+ cells. To note about this clone: As yet, its antigen is unknown.

Sample: naive CD8+ T cells sorted from blood. This clonotype was sampled from a man younger than 35 in good health. The rearrangement uses TRBV27 and TRBJ2-7; 7 bases align to TRBD2. The CDR3 here is CASSLEAGTAYEQYF. The CDR3 DNA follows: TGTGCCAGCAGTTTAGAAGCGGGAACTGCCTACGAGCAGTACTTC.